This T cell receptor beta chain was captured by sequencing in a study of shared clonotypes between healthy human individuals. General study points: Four donors shared around 5.2% of their naive CD4 clonotypes. Larger richness was generally estimated for naive than memory subsets.

Notes on this clone: The target antigen is unknown.

The split of CD4+ cells yielded CD45RA+ naive and CD45RA-negative memory subsets. In the source study's methods: ImmunoSEQ yielded junction-only sequences lacking quality scores, so filtering differed. Clones were sequenced by immunoSEQ multiplex PCR, and TCRdb holds only the in-frame ones, with some missing. The V and J calls and clone size come from that table; D and trimming were worked out from the DNA. Of 2.3 million or so clones detected, roughly 93% appear once; the ten largest clones hold 0.39%. The sequenced material came from naive CD4+ T cells from PBMCs. Regarding subset: CD45RA+ positively selected. The TCR sequence derives from a man between 18 and 35 years old in good health. Some clones in this sample may be carry-over from other donors' samples.

The CDR3 spells CASSSGDPRDEQYF. The CDR3 DNA is TGCGCCAGCAGCTCCGGTGACCCTAGGGACGAGCAGTACTTC. V usage is TRBV5-1 and J usage is TRBJ2-7; D not certain. Trimming took off 3 bases at V and 5 bases at J, with 15 bases between the two ends. The CDR3 is 14 amino acids. Germline V lookup: CDR1 SGHRS, CDR2 YFSETQ. The full variable domain, rest sourced from reference TRBV5-1 and TRBJ2-7, is KAGVTQTPRYLIKTRGQQVTLSCSPISGHRSVSWYQQTPGQGLQFLFEYFSETQRNKGNFPGRFSGRQFSNSRSEMNVSTLELGDSALYLCASSSGDPRDEQYFGPGTRLTVT.